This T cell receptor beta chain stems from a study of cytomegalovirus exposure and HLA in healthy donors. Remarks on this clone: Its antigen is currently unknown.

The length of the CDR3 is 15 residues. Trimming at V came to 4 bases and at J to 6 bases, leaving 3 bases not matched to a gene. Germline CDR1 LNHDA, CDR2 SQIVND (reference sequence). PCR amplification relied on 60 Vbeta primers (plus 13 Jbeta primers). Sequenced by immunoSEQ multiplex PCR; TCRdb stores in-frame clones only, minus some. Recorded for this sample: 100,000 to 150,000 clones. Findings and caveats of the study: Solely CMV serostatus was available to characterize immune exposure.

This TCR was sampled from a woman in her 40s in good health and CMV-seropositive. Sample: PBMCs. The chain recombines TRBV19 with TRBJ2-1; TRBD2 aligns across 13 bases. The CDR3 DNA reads TGTGCCAGTAGTAGACTAGCGGGAGGATTCAATGAGCAGTTCTTC. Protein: CASSRLAGGFNEQFF. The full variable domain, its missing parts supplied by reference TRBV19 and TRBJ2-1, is DGGITQSPKYLFRKEGQNVTLSCEQNLNHDAMYWYRQDPGQGLRLIYYSQIVNDFQKGDIAEGYSVSREKKESFPLTVTSAQKNPTAFYLCASSRLAGGFNEQFFGPGTRLTVL.